A selection of T cell receptor beta chains follows, all from one sample in a study of CD8+ T cells in alopecia areata. The repertoire was sequenced with immunoSEQ multiplex PCR; TCRdb's copy has only in-frame clones and lacks some. The repertoire has hundreds of thousands of clones, about three fifths of them found once; the top ten carry approximately 0.45%. The sample was CD4+ T cells sorted from blood, taken at week 0. The source is a human donor with alopecia areata. Both conserved end residues are trimmed from each CDR3. Size is omitted from some rows. Given values are once, few, many or a class for expanded clones.

CDR3 protein: ASSPVGGEQY; J gene: TRBJ2-7; V gene: TRBV4-2; clone size: -
CDR3 protein: ASSLSTAAYGYT; J gene: TRBJ1-2; V gene: TRBV7-2; clone size: few
CDR3 protein: ASSNRGQDEKLF; J gene: TRBJ1-4; V gene: TRBV19; clone size: -
CDR3 protein: ASSLVGDYFEQF; J gene: TRBJ2-1; V gene: TRBV5-6; clone size: -
CDR3 protein: ASSPTSGLPGGGELF; J gene: TRBJ2-2; V gene: TRBV27; clone size: -
CDR3 protein: ASSVKGQPSGYT; J gene: TRBJ1-2; V gene: TRBV9; clone size: -
CDR3 protein: ASSPGQGNTEAF; J gene: TRBJ1-1; V gene: TRBV23-1; clone size: many
CDR3 protein: ASKNASSGRTNEQF; J gene: TRBJ2-1; V gene: TRBV5-1; clone size: many
CDR3 protein: ASSLSLAPDTQY; J gene: TRBJ2-3; V gene: TRBV27; clone size: few
CDR3 protein: ASKLGGNEQF; J gene: TRBJ2-1; V gene: TRBV2; clone size: few
CDR3 protein: ASSDRNSEKLF; J gene: TRBJ1-4; V gene: TRBV25-1; clone size: few
CDR3 protein: ASRYRDITEAF; J gene: TRBJ1-1; V gene: TRBV6-5; clone size: -
CDR3 protein: ASSRTDRGGYGYT; J gene: TRBJ1-2; V gene: TRBV9; clone size: -
CDR3 protein: ASSLDNYGYT; J gene: TRBJ1-2; V gene: TRBV7-9; clone size: -
CDR3 protein: ASSEPEQANRRGGYT; J gene: TRBJ1-2; V gene: TRBV25-1; clone size: -
CDR3 protein: ASSLQGSTGELF; J gene: TRBJ2-2; V gene: TRBV7-9; clone size: -
CDR3 protein: ASSPDRAQRAGNTEAF; J gene: TRBJ1-1; V gene: TRBV19; clone size: few
CDR3 protein: ASSADRDYEQY; J gene: TRBJ2-7; V gene: TRBV9; clone size: -
CDR3 protein: SARRLDTQY; J gene: TRBJ2-3; V gene: TRBV20-1; clone size: -
CDR3 protein: ASSQIAGGPYNEQF; J gene: TRBJ2-1; V gene: TRBV14; clone size: -
CDR3 protein: AWSKQGGGNQPQH; J gene: TRBJ1-5; V gene: TRBV30; clone size: -
CDR3 protein: SVEGRTTDTQY; J gene: TRBJ2-3; V gene: TRBV29-1; clone size: -
CDR3 protein: ASSLVGGPTNQPQH; J gene: TRBJ1-5; V gene: TRBV7-2; clone size: -
CDR3 protein: ASSPNSGANVLT; J gene: TRBJ2-6; V gene: TRBV6-1; clone size: -
CDR3 protein: AISEPTGAGYGYT; J gene: TRBJ1-2; V gene: TRBV10-3; clone size: -
CDR3 protein: ASSLVRAGLGTQY; J gene: TRBJ2-3; V gene: TRBV7-2; clone size: many